Each of the 20 T cell receptor beta chains below was sequenced from the same sample in a study of blood T cell repertoires in COVID-19. Assay: immunoSEQ multiplex PCR; the TCRdb copy retains only in-frame clones and omits some. The table includes approximately 110,000 clones, approximately 85% detected once. Sequencing was carried out using peripheral blood. The receptors stem from a woman of 80 years or more with COVID-19, enrolled during active disease.

J is TRBJ2-3 and V is TRBV10-3, with 15 bases matching TRBD2. This CDR3 is built from 17 residues. Germline V gene lookup returns CDR1 ENHRY and CDR2 SYGVKD. V was clipped by 6 bases and J by 1 base; unmatched bases: 5. The CDR3 is CAIRRTSGRDGTDTQYF. In DNA, the CDR3 is TGTGCCATCAGGAGGACTAGCGGGAGGGATGGCACAGATACGCAGTATTTT.

This sequence joins TRBV4-2 and TRBJ1-2, with D possibly matching TRBD1 (6 bases). This CDR3 is built from 14 residues. Germline V gene data show CDR1 as LGHNA and CDR2 as YNFKEQ. Between the trimmed V and J ends, which lost 0 bases and 5 bases, there was a span of 10 bases. As DNA, the CDR3 is TGTGCCAGCAGCCAAGACAGGGGTGGATATGGCTACACCTTC. Its protein product is CASSQDRGGYGYTF.

CDR3 DNA sequence: TGTGCCAGCAGCACCCGGACTAGCGGGAGAAATGAGCAGTTCTTC. Protein product: CASSTRTSGRNEQFF. The chain employs TRBV11-3 and TRBJ2-1; 13 bases are a match to TRBD2. From germline, CDR1 is SGHNT and CDR2 YENEEA. The CDR3 spans 15 residues. Unmatched junction bases numbered 5, after V lost 5 bases and J lost 7 bases. The full variable domain, its missing parts supplied by reference TRBV11-3 and TRBJ2-1, is EAGVVQSPRYKIIEKKQPVAFWCNPISGHNTLYWYLQNLGQGPELLIRYENEEAVDDSQLPKDRFSAERLKGVDSTLKIQPAELGDSAVYLCASSTRTSGRNEQFFGPGTRLTVL.

This clone was observed a handful of times. J is TRBJ1-4 and V is TRBV29-1; D is undetermined. Per the germline V gene, CDR1 is SQVTM and CDR2 is ANQGSEA. V gave up 2 bases and J gave up 7 bases, with 14 bases separating them. The CDR3 sequence is 14 residues long. CDR3 amino acids: CSVETPRSGEKLFF. Here the CDR3 DNA reads TGCAGCGTTGAAACACCGCGGAGTGGTGAAAAACTGTTTTTT. The whole variable domain, remainder taken from reference TRBV29-1 and TRBJ1-4, is SAVISQKPSRDICQRGTSLTIQCQVDSQVTMMFWYRQQPGQSLTLIATANQGSEATYESGFVIDKFPISRPNLTFSTLTVSNMSPEDSSIYLCSVETPRSGEKLFFGSGTQLSVL.

The chain links TRBV6-5 to TRBJ1-6; 9 bases map to TRBD1. Germline V gene sequence: CDR1 MNHEY, CDR2 SVGAGI. Unmatched junction bases numbered 5, after V lost 7 bases and J lost 4 bases. The CDR3 runs to 15 residues. CDR3 sequence: CASTLTGGYNSPLHF. The CDR3 DNA follows: TGTGCCAGCACCCTGACAGGGGGATATAATTCACCCCTCCACTTT.

V usage is TRBV28 and J usage is TRBJ1-1; D may be TRBD1 (5 bases). V was shortened by 5 bases and J by 0 bases, with 10 bases between the two germline ends. The length of the CDR3 is 14 residues. Germline V gives CDR1 MDHEN, CDR2 SYDVKM. Written as DNA, the CDR3 is TGTGCCAGCAGTGGGATGACAGTGAACACTGAAGCTTTCTTT. Protein product: CASSGMTVNTEAFF.

CDR3 nucleotides: TGTGCCATCAGTCCGGGACAGGGGTACGAGCAGTACTTC. Translation gives CAISPGQGYEQYF. This chain joins TRBV10-3 and TRBJ2-7, with 10 bases aligning to TRBD1. The germline V gene has CDR1 ENHRY and CDR2 SYGVKD. This CDR3 region has 13 residues. V was clipped by 5 bases and J by 4 bases; unmatched bases: 2.

The chain is built from TRBV2 and TRBJ1-1; D unclear. The V gene's germline CDR1 is SNHLY and CDR2 FYNNEI. The length of the CDR3 is 15 residues. The ends were cut back, 6 bases at V and 0 bases at J, with 14 bases in the middle. CDR3 nucleotides: TGTGCCAGCAGGACCTCAGGACTGGTGAACACTGAAGCTTTCTTT. Protein product: CASRTSGLVNTEAFF. The variable domain in full, completed from reference TRBV2 and TRBJ1-1, reads EPEVTQTPSHQVTQMGQEVILRCVPISNHLYFYWYRQILGQKVEFLVSFYNNEISEKSEIFDDQFSVERPDGSNFTLKIRSTKLEDSAMYFCASRTSGLVNTEAFFGQGTRLTVV.

This chain links TRBV4-2 with TRBJ1-1; no clear D gene. CDR3 length: 13 residues. V was clipped by 1 base and J by 5 bases, with 8 bases between them. CDR1 is LGHNA, CDR2 YNFKEQ, per germline. The CDR3 DNA reads as TGTGCCAGCAGCCAAGGCACAGTTACTGAAGCTTTCTTT. It translates to CASSQGTVTEAFF.

V is TRBV27 and J is TRBJ2-7; 8 bases align to TRBD1. Germline values: CDR1 MNHEY, CDR2 SMNVEV (reference sequence). V lost 6 bases to trimming and J lost 0 bases; unmatched junction nucleotides: 4. CDR3 length equals 14 residues. DNA for the CDR3: TGTGCCAGCAGGTTAACAGGGGGCTCCTACGAGCAGTACTTC. Translated: CASRLTGGSYEQYF.

The CDR3 DNA sequence: TGTGCCAGCAGCTTAGATAGCCTAGCGGGAGGGTACGAGCAGTACTTC. Its translation: CASSLDSLAGGYEQYF. The chain recombines TRBV11-3 with TRBJ2-7; 12 bases line up with TRBD2. CDR3 size: 16 residues. The J segment lost 4 bases and the V segment lost 0 bases, leaving 4 bases of the junction unmatched. CDR1 SGHNT and CDR2 YENEEA come from the germline V gene. The full variable domain, completed using reference TRBV11-3 and TRBJ2-7, is EAGVVQSPRYKIIEKKQPVAFWCNPISGHNTLYWYLQNLGQGPELLIRYENEEAVDDSQLPKDRFSAERLKGVDSTLKIQPAELGDSAVYLCASSLDSLAGGYEQYFGPGTRLTVT.

V gene TRBV3-1 (or the pseudogene TRBV3-2) combines with J gene TRBJ1-5, with unresolved D. Germline lookup yields CDR1 LGHDT and CDR2 YNNKEL (reference sequence). V was pared by 7 bases and J by 3 bases, with 28 bases between. The length of the CDR3 is 19 residues. CDR3 loop: CASNPRLDGRLIFNQPQHF. Written as DNA, the CDR3 is TGTGCCAGCAACCCCCGACTAGACGGACGGCTAATATTCAATCAGCCCCAGCATTTT.

The chain has TRBV11-3 and TRBJ2-7; perhaps TRBD1 as D (6 bases). Germline lookup yields CDR1 SGHNT and CDR2 YENEEA. Trimming stripped 7 bases from V and 3 bases from J, with 19 bases between. The CDR3 runs 15 residues. This chain's CDR3 is CASIPMDSDCYEQYF. DNA for the CDR3: TGTGCCAGCATCCCTATGGACAGTGATTGCTACGAGCAGTACTTC. Combining the CDR3 with reference TRBV11-3 and TRBJ2-7 gives the whole variable domain EAGVVQSPRYKIIEKKQPVAFWCNPISGHNTLYWYLQNLGQGPELLIRYENEEAVDDSQLPKDRFSAERLKGVDSTLKIQPAELGDSAVYLCASIPMDSDCYEQYFGPGTRLTVT.

The chain is built from TRBV19 and TRBJ2-1; TRBD2 agrees at 11 bases. Germline lookup yields CDR1 LNHDA and CDR2 SQIVND (reference sequence). The CDR3 runs to 16 residues. V shed 1 base, J shed 2 bases, and the junction held 1 base outside the gene matches. The CDR3 protein is CASSIGLAGTYNEQFF. CDR3 nucleotide sequence: TGTGCCAGTAGTATAGGACTAGCGGGAACCTACAATGAGCAGTTCTTC.

The V and J genes are TRBV7-9 and TRBJ1-1; possible D gene TRBD1, 5 bases. The V and J ends lost 3 bases and 0 bases respectively, with 8 bases between them. CDR3 length equals 14 residues. Per the germline V gene, CDR1 is SEHNR and CDR2 is FQNEAQ (reference sequence). The CDR3 region is CASSFGGLNTEAFF. As DNA, the CDR3 is TGTGCCAGCAGCTTCGGGGGGTTGAACACTGAAGCTTTCTTT. The full variable domain, rest sourced from reference TRBV7-9 and TRBJ1-1, is DTGVSQNPRHKITKRGQNVTFRCDPISEHNRLYWYRQTLGQGPEFLTYFQNEAQLEKSRLLSDRFSAERPKGSFSTLEIQRTEQGDSAMYLCASSFGGLNTEAFFGQGTRLTVV.

The chain carries TRBV2 and TRBJ1-2; TRBD1 matches at 8 bases. The CDR3 totals 16 residues. The germline V gene encodes CDR1 SNHLY and CDR2 FYNNEI. V shed 1 base and J 4 bases; nucleotides not matched to a gene: 8. The CDR3 spells CASSEVQGAIGYGYTF. Written as DNA, the CDR3 is TGTGCCAGCAGTGAAGTCCAGGGGGCGATCGGCTATGGCTACACCTTC.

V and J are TRBV5-8 and TRBJ2-5, with TRBD2 identical over 12 bases. The CDR3 is 16 amino acids. The germline CDR1 and CDR2 sequences are SGHTS and YDEGEE. After removal of 0 bases from V and 2 bases from J, the junction contained 2 bases not matched to a gene. The CDR3 DNA reads as TGTGCCAGCAGCTTGGGGACTAGCGGGGTTCAAGAGACCCAGTACTTC. It encodes CASSLGTSGVQETQYF.

The genes are TRBV11-1 and TRBJ2-3, with 7 bases lining up with TRBD2. The CDR3 is 13 residues long. Losses at the gene ends were 5 bases for V and 7 bases for J; bases not matched to a gene: 6. Germline V gene lookup returns CDR1 SGHAT and CDR2 FQDESV (reference sequence). The CDR3: CASSEGTINTQYF. DNA for the CDR3: TGTGCCAGCAGCGAAGGGACTATTAATACGCAGTATTTT.

The chain uses TRBV28 and TRBJ2-1; TRBD2 agrees at 10 bases. This CDR3 contains 17 residues. Germline CDR1 MDHEN, CDR2 SYDVKM. The V gene end was trimmed by 6 bases and the J gene end by 0 bases; junction bases not matched to a gene: 8. The CDR3 protein is CASSPKLAGRSYNEQFF. The DNA for the CDR3 is TGTGCCAGCAGCCCTAAACTAGCGGGGCGCTCCTACAATGAGCAGTTCTTC.

This rearrangement joins TRBV5-1 to TRBJ2-7; tentatively, D is TRBD2 (5 bases). Trimming stripped 4 bases from V and 1 base from J, with 15 bases between. CDR1 and CDR2 from the germline V gene are SGHRS and YFSETQ. The CDR3 spans 15 residues. The CDR3 DNA is TGCGCCAGCAGCCACCGGGATTTGGGGTCCTACGAGCAGTACTTC. Protein sequence: CASSHRDLGSYEQYF. The full variable domain, rest sourced from reference TRBV5-1 and TRBJ2-7, is KAGVTQTPRYLIKTRGQQVTLSCSPISGHRSVSWYQQTPGQGLQFLFEYFSETQRNKGNFPGRFSGRQFSNSRSEMNVSTLELGDSALYLCASSHRDLGSYEQYFGPGTRLTVT.